This is a list of T cell receptor beta chains from one sample in a study of blood T cell repertoires in COVID-19. Only in-frame clones appear in the TCRdb table, and some are missing; sequencing was by immunoSEQ multiplex PCR. The sample lists 57,000 or so clones; 70% to 90% were seen once. Sequenced sample: peripheral blood. The receptors were sampled from a human donor in a cohort sampled during active COVID-19. Each CDR3 is given with its conserved first and last residue. A D gene is named only where the DNA matches it firmly. Part of the rows lack a size; the others show once, few, many or a class for expanded clones.

clone size	J gene	D gene	V gene	CDR3 DNA	CDR3 protein
-	TRBJ2-1	TRBD2	TRBV19	TGTGCCAGTAGTATTACCTGGGCTAGCGGGAACAATGAGCAGTTCTTC	CASSITWASGNNEQFF
-	TRBJ2-3	TRBD1	TRBV5-1	TGCGCCAGCAGCTTGAAGGGGGCTCCCCCAGATACGCAGTATTTT	CASSLKGAPPDTQYF
-	TRBJ1-3	-	TRBV21-1	TGTGCCAGCAGCAAAGTTTGGACAGGACGCTTCTCTGGAAACACCATATATTTT	CASSKVWTGRFSGNTIYF
-	TRBJ1-2	TRBD1	TRBV19	TGTGCCAGTTCCGCGACAGGGGGCGCCCGCGGCTACACCTTC	CASSATGGARGYTF
-	TRBJ2-6	TRBD1	TRBV7-9	TGTGCCAGCAGCCAGTATTGGGGACAGTCGAGCTCTGGGGCCAACGTCCTGACTTTC	CASSQYWGQSSSGANVLTF
-	TRBJ2-3	TRBD2	TRBV7-2	TGTGCCAGCAGCTCCGTAGCGGGATCTGTGGATACGCAGTATTTT	CASSSVAGSVDTQYF
-	TRBJ2-7	TRBD2	TRBV29-1	TGCAGCGTTGGGGTAGCGGGAAGTCAGCAGTACTTC	CSVGVAGSQQYF
-	TRBJ2-1	TRBD1	TRBV19	TGTGCCAGTAGTATTAGGGGGACAGGGGTCGACAATGAGCAGTTCTTC	CASSIRGTGVDNEQFF
-	TRBJ1-2	-	TRBV11-1	TGTGCCAGCAGCCGAACGGACAGCCTCTATGGCTACACCTTC	CASSRTDSLYGYTF
-	TRBJ2-3	TRBD1	TRBV9	TGTGCCAGCAGCCTTATCCAGGGGGCGGTAGATACGCAGTATTTT	CASSLIQGAVDTQYF
-	TRBJ1-2	TRBD1	TRBV19	TGTGCAAGTAACGGGTGGACAGGGGGCGCCGGGGGCTACACCTTC	CASNGWTGGAGGYTF
-	TRBJ2-1	TRBD2	TRBV7-6	TGTGCCAGCAGCCCCCTGGGGAGTAGCGGGAGTAAAAATGAGCAGTTCTTC	CASSPLGSSGSKNEQFF
-	TRBJ2-2	TRBD1	TRBV18	TGTGCCAGCTCAGCGGGACAGGGATCCACCGGGGAGCTGTTTTTT	CASSAGQGSTGELFF
-	TRBJ2-2	-	TRBV27	TGTGCCAGCAGTTACGCACAGGGATACACCGGGGAGCTGTTTTTT	CASSYAQGYTGELFF
-	TRBJ2-7	-	TRBV27	TGTGCCAGCAGTAGAGGGTTATCCTACGAGCAGTACTTC	CASSRGLSYEQYF
-	TRBJ2-7	-	TRBV6-5	TGTGCCAGCACTATGGGACTGGCCAGATCCTACGAGCAGTACTTC	CASTMGLARSYEQYF
-	TRBJ2-7	TRBD2	TRBV19	TGTGCCAGTAGTATCTCCGGGAGGTACGAGCAGTACTTC	CASSISGRYEQYF
-	TRBJ2-7	-	TRBV23-1	TGCGCCAGCAGTCTGGACGGAGGCTCCTACGAGCAGTACTTC	CASSLDGGSYEQYF
-	TRBJ1-1	TRBD1	TRBV18	TGTGCCAGCTCACCCGGGACAGGGAGGAACACTGAAGCTTTCTTT	CASSPGTGRNTEAFF
-	TRBJ2-1	TRBD2	TRBV18	TGTGCCAGCTCACCGCAGGGAGGGTATGAGCAGTTCTTC	CASSPQGGYEQFF
-	TRBJ2-3	TRBD1	TRBV5-4	TGTGCCAGCAGCTATACGGACAGGGACGCAGATACGCAGTATTTT	CASSYTDRDADTQYF
-	TRBJ2-1	TRBD1	TRBV11-2	TGTGCCAGCAGCACGAGACAGGGGGTCTACAATGAGCAGTTCTTC	CASSTRQGVYNEQFF
-	TRBJ2-7	-	TRBV7-8	TGTGCCAGCAGCTTAGGTGCTAGCCCCTTCAACGGGCAGTACTTC	CASSLGASPFNGQYF
-	TRBJ2-7	-	TRBV19	TGTGCCAGTAGTCTCGACGGACTCTCCTACGAGCAGTACTTC	CASSLDGLSYEQYF
-	TRBJ2-7	-	TRBV11-2	TGTGCCAGCAGCGCTCTGAGCGAGCAGTACTTC	CASSALSEQYF
-	TRBJ2-3	TRBD1	TRBV19	TGTGCCAGTACCAGACAGGGGGCAACAGATACGCAGTATTTT	CASTRQGATDTQYF
-	TRBJ2-7	-	TRBV28	TGTGCCAGCAGTATAGTTCATTCCTACGAGCAGTACTTC	CASSIVHSYEQYF
-	TRBJ1-1	TRBD1	TRBV6-5	TGTGCCAGCACTTGGACAGGGGTGAACACTGAAGCTTTCTTT	CASTWTGVNTEAFF
-	TRBJ2-1	TRBD1	TRBV18	TGTGCCAGCTCACCCGGGACAGCCTACAATGAGCAGTTCTTC	CASSPGTAYNEQFF
-	TRBJ1-5	TRBD1	TRBV28	TGTGCCAGCAGTCTGGGACAGCCGAATCAGCCCCAGCATTTT	CASSLGQPNQPQHF
-	TRBJ2-7	TRBD1	TRBV11-2	TGTGCCAGCAGCTTATACGTCAGGGGGCTATACGAGCAGTACTTC	CASSLYVRGLYEQYF
-	TRBJ1-2	-	TRBV28	TGTGCCAGCAGCTCCCTTTCCTCAGGGAAGCATGGCTACACCTTC	CASSSLSSGKHGYTF
-	TRBJ2-3	TRBD2	TRBV19	TGTGCCAGTAGCCGGACTAGCGGGAGCACAGATACGCAGTATTTT	CASSRTSGSTDTQYF
-	TRBJ2-1	TRBD2	TRBV5-1	TGCGCCAGCAGCTTGGGTGGGACTAGGAGTAGCGGGTGGCCGAACAATGAGCAGTTCTTC	CASSLGGTRSSGWPNNEQFF
few	TRBJ1-6	-	TRBV7-8	TGTGCCAGCAGCCCACGGGGTCTGGTCAGCTCCTATAATTCACCCCTCCACTTT	CASSPRGLVSSYNSPLHF
once	TRBJ2-5	TRBD2	TRBV19	TGTGCCAGAGTTAGCGGGAGTTACCAAGAGACCCAGTACTTC	CARVSGSYQETQYF
-	TRBJ1-5	-	TRBV4-1	TGCGCCAGCAGCCGAGATTGGACAGATTATAGCAATCAGCCCCAGCATTTT	CASSRDWTDYSNQPQHF
few	TRBJ2-1	TRBD2	TRBV19	TGTGCCAGTAGTGTTCCGGGACTAGCGGGAGAGATAGGTCAGTTCTTC	CASSVPGLAGEIGQFF
-	TRBJ2-2	-	TRBV29-1	TGCAGCGTTGACCTAGGACTGTCCGGGGAGCTGTTTTTT	CSVDLGLSGELFF
-	TRBJ1-5	-	TRBV9	TGTGCCAGCAGCCGCTCAACAGGGAATCAGCCCCAGCATTTT	CASSRSTGNQPQHF
-	TRBJ1-4	-	TRBV27	TGTGCCAGCAGTTCCCCACTAAGTGAAAAACTGTTTTTT	CASSSPLSEKLFF
-	TRBJ2-2	-	TRBV11-2	TGTGCCAGCAGGCCATTGGAGAGCGGCCTGAACACCGGGGAGCTGTTTTTT	CASRPLESGLNTGELFF
once	TRBJ1-2	TRBD1	TRBV3-1/TRBV3-2	TGTGCCAGCAGCCAAAGGCAGGGGGCCAGTGGCTACACCTTC	CASSQRQGASGYTF
-	TRBJ1-5	TRBD1	TRBV18	TGTGCCAGCTCACGGGGACAGGGGGATCAGCCCCAGCATTTT	CASSRGQGDQPQHF
-	TRBJ2-3	-	TRBV19	TGTGCCAGTACCCGACGTGCGGGGAGCACAGATACGCAGTATTTT	CASTRRAGSTDTQYF
-	TRBJ2-7	TRBD1	TRBV24-1	TGTGCCACCAGTGGGGACAGCGCATCCTACGAGCAGTACTTC	CATSGDSASYEQYF
-	TRBJ2-5	TRBD2	TRBV3-1/TRBV3-2	TGTGCCAGCCGATTAGCGGGATCTGAGACCCAGTACTTC	CASRLAGSETQYF
-	TRBJ2-2	-	TRBV6-6	TGTGCCAGCAGTTACAAGGCAGGAGGGGAGCTGTTTTTT	CASSYKAGGELFF